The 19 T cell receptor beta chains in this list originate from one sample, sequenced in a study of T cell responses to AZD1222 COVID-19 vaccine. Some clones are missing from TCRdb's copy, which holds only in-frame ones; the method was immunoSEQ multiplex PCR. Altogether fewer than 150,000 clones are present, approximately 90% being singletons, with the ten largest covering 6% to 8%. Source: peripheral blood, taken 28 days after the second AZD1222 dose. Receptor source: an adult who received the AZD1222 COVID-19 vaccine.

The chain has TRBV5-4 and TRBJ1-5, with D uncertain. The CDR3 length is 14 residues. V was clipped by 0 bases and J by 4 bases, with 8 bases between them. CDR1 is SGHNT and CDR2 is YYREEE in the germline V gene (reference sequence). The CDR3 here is CASSLDSGNQPQHF. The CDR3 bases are TGTGCCAGCAGCTTGGATTCGGGAAATCAGCCCCAGCATTTT.

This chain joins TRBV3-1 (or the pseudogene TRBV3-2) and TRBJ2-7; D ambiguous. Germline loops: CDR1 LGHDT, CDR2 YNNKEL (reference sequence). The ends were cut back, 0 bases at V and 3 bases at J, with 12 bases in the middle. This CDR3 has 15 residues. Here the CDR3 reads CASSQDQSRVYEQYF. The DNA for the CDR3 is TGTGCCAGCAGCCAAGACCAGTCTCGAGTCTACGAGCAGTACTTC.

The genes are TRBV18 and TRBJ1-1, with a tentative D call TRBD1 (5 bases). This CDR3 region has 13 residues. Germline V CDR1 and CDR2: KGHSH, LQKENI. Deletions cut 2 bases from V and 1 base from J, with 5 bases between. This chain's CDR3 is CASSPGANTEAFF. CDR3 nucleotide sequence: TGTGCCAGCTCACCAGGGGCGAACACTGAAGCTTTCTTT.

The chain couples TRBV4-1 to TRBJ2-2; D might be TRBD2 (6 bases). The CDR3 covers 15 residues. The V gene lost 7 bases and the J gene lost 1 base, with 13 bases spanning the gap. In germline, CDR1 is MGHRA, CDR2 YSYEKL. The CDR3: CASTRRGVNTGELFF. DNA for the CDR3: TGCGCCAGCACGAGGAGGGGCGTGAACACCGGGGAGCTGTTTTTT.

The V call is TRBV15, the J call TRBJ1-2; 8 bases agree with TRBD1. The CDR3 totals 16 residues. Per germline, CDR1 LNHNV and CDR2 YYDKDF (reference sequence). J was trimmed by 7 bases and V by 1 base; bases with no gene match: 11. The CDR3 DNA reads TGTGCCACCAGCAGAGCCGGGCCCCGACAGGGGATTGGCTACACCTTC. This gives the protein CATSRAGPRQGIGYTF.

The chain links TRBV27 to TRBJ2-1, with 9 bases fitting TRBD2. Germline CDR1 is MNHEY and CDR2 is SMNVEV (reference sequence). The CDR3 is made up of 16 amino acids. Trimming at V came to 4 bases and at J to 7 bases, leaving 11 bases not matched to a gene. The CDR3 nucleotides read TGTGCCAGCAGTTCCCTACTAGCGGGCACTGGGAATGAGCAGTTCTTC. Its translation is CASSSLLAGTGNEQFF.

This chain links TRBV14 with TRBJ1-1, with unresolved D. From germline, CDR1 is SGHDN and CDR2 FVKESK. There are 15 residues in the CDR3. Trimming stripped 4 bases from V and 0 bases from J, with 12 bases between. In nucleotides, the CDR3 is TGTGCCAGCAGCCCATGGACCGGCCTGAACACTGAAGCTTTCTTT. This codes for CASSPWTGLNTEAFF.

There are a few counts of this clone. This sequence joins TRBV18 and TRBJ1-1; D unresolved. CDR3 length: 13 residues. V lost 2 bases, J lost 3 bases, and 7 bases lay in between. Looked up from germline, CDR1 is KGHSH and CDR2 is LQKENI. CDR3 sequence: CASSPFSDTEAFF. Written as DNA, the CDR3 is TGTGCCAGCTCACCATTCAGTGACACTGAAGCTTTCTTT.

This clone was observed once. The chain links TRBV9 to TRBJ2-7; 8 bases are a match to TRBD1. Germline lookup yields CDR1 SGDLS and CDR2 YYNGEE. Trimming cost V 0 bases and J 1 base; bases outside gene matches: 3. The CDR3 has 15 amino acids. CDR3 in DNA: TGTGCCAGCAGCGTAGCAGGGGGCGATTCCTACGAGCAGTACTTC. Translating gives CASSVAGGDSYEQYF.

Here the CDR3 reads CASKSSQGISPLHF. In DNA form, the CDR3 reads TGTGCCAGTAAATCGTCTCAGGGGATTTCACCCCTCCACTTT. The chain links TRBV19 to TRBJ1-6; TRBD1 might be the D (6 bases). There are 14 residues in the CDR3. Trimming took off 7 bases at V and 9 bases at J, with 16 bases between the two ends. Germline-derived CDR1 and CDR2 are LNHDA and SQIVND (reference sequence).

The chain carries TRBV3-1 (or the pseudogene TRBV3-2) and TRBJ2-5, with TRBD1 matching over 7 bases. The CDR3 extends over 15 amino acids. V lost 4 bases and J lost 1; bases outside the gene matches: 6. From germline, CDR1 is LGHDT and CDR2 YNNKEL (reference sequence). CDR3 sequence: CASSPPGQLQETQYF. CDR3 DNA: TGTGCCAGCAGCCCCCCGGGACAGCTCCAAGAGACCCAGTACTTC.

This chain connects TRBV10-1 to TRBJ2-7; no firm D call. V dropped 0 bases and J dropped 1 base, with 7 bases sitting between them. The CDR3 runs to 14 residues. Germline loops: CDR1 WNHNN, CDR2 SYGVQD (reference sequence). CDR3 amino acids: CASSESASSYEQYF. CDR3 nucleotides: TGCGCCAGCAGTGAGTCGGCCAGTTCCTACGAGCAGTACTTC.

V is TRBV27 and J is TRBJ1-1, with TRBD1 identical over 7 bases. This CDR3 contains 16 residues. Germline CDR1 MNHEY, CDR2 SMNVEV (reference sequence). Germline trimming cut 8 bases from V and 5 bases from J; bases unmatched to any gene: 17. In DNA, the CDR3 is TGTGCCAGCTCCGCAGTAGGGGGAAGGGGGCCTACTGAAGCTTTCTTT. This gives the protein CASSAVGGRGPTEAFF.

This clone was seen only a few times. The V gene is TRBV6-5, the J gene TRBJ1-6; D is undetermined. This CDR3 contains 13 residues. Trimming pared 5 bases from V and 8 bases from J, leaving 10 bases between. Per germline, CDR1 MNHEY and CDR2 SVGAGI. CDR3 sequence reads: CASSPLGDSPLHF. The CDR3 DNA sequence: TGTGCCAGCAGTCCCCTCGGGGATTCACCCCTCCACTTT.

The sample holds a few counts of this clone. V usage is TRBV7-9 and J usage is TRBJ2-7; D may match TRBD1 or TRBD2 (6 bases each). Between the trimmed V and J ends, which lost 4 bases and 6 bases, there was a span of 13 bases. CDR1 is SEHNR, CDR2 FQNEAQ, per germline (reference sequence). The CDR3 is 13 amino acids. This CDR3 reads CASSSIEGGEQYF. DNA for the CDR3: TGTGCCAGCAGCTCTATCGAGGGGGGCGAGCAGTACTTC.

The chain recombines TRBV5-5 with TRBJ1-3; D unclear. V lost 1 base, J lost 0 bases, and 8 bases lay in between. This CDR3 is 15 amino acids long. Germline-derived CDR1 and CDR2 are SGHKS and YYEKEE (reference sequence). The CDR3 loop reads CASSLLVTSGNTIYF. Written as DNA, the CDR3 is TGTGCCAGCAGCTTGTTGGTAACCTCTGGAAACACCATATATTTT.

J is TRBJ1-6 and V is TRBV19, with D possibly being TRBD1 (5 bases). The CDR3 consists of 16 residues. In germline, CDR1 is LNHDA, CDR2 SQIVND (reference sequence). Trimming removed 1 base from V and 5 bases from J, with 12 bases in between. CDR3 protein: CASSIAGGVNNSPLHF. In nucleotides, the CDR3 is TGTGCCAGTAGTATAGCCGGGGGGGTCAATAATTCACCCCTCCACTTT.

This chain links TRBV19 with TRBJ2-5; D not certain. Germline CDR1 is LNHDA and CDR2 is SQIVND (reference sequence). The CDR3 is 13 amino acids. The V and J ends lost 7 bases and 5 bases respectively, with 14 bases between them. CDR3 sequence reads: CASNPTLGETQYF. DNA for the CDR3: TGTGCCAGTAACCCGACCCTTGGGGAGACCCAGTACTTC.

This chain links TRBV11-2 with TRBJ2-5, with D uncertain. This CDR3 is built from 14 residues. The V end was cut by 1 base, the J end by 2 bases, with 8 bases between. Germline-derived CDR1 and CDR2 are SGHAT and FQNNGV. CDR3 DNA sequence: TGTGCCAGCAGCTTAGGTATGGGACAAGAGACCCAGTACTTC. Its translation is CASSLGMGQETQYF. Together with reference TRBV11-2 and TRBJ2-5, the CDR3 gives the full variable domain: EAGVAQSPRYKIIEKRQSVAFWCNPISGHATLYWYQQILGQGPKLLIQFQNNGVVDDSQLPKDRFSAERLKGVDSTLKIQPAKLEDSAVYLCASSLGMGQETQYFGPGTRLLVL.